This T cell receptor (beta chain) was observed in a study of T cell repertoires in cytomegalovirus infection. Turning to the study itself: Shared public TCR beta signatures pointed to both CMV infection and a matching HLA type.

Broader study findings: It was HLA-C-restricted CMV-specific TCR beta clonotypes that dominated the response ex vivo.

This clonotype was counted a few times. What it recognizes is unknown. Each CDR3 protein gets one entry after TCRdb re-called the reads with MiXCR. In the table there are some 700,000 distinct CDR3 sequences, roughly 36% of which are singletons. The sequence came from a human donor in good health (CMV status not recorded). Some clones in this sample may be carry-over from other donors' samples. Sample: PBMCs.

CDR3 bases: TGCAGTGCTAGAGGGGGGCGGGAGGGGGGCCAAGAGACCCAGTACTTC. This translates into CSARGGREGGQETQYF. This chain links TRBV20-1 with TRBJ2-5; TRBD2 matches 9 bases. This CDR3 is 16 amino acids long. The J segment lost 1 base and the V segment lost 1 base, leaving 7 bases of the junction unmatched. Looked up from germline, CDR1 is DFQATT and CDR2 is SNEGSKA (reference sequence).